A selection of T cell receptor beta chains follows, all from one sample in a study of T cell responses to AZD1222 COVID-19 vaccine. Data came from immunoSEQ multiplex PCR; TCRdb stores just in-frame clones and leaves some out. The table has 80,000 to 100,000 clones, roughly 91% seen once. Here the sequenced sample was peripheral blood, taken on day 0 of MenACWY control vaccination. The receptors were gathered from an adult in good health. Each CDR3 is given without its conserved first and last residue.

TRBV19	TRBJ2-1	ASSPQTAGAYNEQF
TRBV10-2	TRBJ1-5	ASSESRTVNQPQH
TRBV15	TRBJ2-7	ATSRDDVWVGGAKQY
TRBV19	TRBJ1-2	ASMGTGYYGYT
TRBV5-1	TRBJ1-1	ASSFEMNTEAF
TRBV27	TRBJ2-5	ASSLFPPGGETQY
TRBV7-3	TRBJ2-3	ASSHLAGGRTDTQY
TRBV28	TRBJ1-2	ASSETGEGGYT
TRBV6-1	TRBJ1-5	ASSDYSNQPQH
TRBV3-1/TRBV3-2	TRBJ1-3	ASSQASEGGRSIGNTIY
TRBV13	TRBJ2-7	ASSFRTGVGYEQY
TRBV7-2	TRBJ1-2	ASSSGQNGGYT
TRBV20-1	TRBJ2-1	SASQGTNEQF
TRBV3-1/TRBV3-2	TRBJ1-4	ASSQTRRIAREKLF
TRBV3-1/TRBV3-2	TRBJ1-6	ASSQGGTSALH
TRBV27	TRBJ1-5	ASTGQSNQPQH
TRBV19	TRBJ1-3	ASSMYGSSGNTIY
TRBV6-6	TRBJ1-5	ASIQGRAQPQH
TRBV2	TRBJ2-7	ASRDPGTSTYEQY
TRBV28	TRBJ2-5	ASSSPLAGDETQY
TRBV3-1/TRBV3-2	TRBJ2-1	ASSWGTYNEQF
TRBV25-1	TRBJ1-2	ASSESGGYGYT
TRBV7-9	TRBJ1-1	ASSLARTAEGEAF
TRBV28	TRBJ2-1	ASSSSLAGVQF
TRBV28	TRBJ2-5	ASSISSGTQETQY
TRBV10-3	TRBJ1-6	AISDPLGSYNSPLH
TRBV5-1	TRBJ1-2	ASSLGQIRNGYT
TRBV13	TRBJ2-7	ASSGTSHTYEQY
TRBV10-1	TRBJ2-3	ASSEWARGKDTQY
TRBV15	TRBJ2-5	ATSRDGLSQETQY
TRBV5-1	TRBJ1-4	ASSRAGSGVNEKLF
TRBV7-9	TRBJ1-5	ASSIRGQLGDQPQH
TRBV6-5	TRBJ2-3	ASSYFGRSSDTQY
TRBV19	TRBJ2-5	ASSSPPRDNQETQY
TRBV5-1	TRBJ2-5	ASSLAQLAGGQETQY
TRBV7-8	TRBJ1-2	ASSRTEGHYGYT
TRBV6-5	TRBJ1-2	ASSYGQGEGYT
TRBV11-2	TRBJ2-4	ASSPGRGNIQY
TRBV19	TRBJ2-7	ASSIGKTYEQY
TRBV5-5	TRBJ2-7	ASSLNLGQRAYEQY
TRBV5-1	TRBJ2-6	ASSLSLSLPLSGANVLT